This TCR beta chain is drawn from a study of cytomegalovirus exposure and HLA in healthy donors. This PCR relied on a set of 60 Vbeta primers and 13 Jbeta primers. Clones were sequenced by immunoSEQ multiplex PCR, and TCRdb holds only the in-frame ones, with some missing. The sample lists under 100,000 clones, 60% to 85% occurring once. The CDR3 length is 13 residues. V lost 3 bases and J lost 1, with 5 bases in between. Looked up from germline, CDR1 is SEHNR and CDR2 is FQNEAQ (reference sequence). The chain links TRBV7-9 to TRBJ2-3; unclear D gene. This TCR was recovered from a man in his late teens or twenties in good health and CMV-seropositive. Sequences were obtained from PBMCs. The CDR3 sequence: CASSFSGTDTQYF. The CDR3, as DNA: TGTGCCAGCAGCTTTTCTGGCACAGATACGCAGTATTTT.